The rows below give T cell receptor beta chains drawn from one sample of a study of blood T cell repertoires in COVID-19. The repertoire was sequenced with immunoSEQ multiplex PCR; TCRdb's copy has only in-frame clones and lacks some. The table lists 200,000 or so clones, 84% of them singletons. The sequencing input was peripheral blood. The source is a man aged 35-49 years who had recovered from COVID-19. Both conserved end residues are part of each CDR3. The order of the fields is J gene, V gene, CDR3 protein.

J gene: TRBJ2-1
V gene: TRBV10-3
CDR3 protein: CAISARSTSAYNEQFF

J gene: TRBJ2-7
V gene: TRBV6-2/TRBV6-3
CDR3 protein: CASSWTSGAGQYF

J gene: TRBJ2-5
V gene: TRBV24-1
CDR3 protein: CATSDPSGETQYF

J gene: TRBJ2-5
V gene: TRBV9
CDR3 protein: CASSVGLAGVETQYF

J gene: TRBJ1-1
V gene: TRBV7-9
CDR3 protein: CASSFGQSRIAEAFF

J gene: TRBJ2-2
V gene: TRBV19
CDR3 protein: CASSIITGVPGELFF

J gene: TRBJ1-5
V gene: TRBV10-1
CDR3 protein: CATQGARQPQHF

J gene: TRBJ2-7
V gene: TRBV6-2/TRBV6-3
CDR3 protein: CASSYSRVNRGAAYEQYF

J gene: TRBJ2-7
V gene: TRBV4-3
CDR3 protein: CASSQDGQGPGEQYF

J gene: TRBJ2-5
V gene: TRBV2
CDR3 protein: CASRYREGETQYF

J gene: TRBJ1-2
V gene: TRBV5-6
CDR3 protein: CASSGPLAIRDTNYGYTF

J gene: TRBJ2-7
V gene: TRBV18
CDR3 protein: CASSPRGLAGGLSDEQYF

J gene: TRBJ1-2
V gene: TRBV19
CDR3 protein: CASSILPTGIGGYTF

J gene: TRBJ1-2
V gene: TRBV11-3
CDR3 protein: CASSWDSGNYGYTF

J gene: TRBJ2-7
V gene: TRBV27
CDR3 protein: CASSLSSGDYSYEQYF